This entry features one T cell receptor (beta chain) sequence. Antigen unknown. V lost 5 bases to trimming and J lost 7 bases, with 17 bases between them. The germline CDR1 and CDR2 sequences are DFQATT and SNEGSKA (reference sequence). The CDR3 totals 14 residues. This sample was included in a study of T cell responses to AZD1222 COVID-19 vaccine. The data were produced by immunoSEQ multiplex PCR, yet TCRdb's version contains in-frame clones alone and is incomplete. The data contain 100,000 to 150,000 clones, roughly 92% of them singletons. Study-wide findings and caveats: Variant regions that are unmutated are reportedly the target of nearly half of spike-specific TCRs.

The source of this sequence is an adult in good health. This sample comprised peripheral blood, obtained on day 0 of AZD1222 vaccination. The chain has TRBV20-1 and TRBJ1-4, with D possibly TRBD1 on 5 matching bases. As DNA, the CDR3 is TGCAGTGCTCGTGAGGTGACAGCCACTGAAAAACTGTTTTTT. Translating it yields CSAREVTATEKLFF.